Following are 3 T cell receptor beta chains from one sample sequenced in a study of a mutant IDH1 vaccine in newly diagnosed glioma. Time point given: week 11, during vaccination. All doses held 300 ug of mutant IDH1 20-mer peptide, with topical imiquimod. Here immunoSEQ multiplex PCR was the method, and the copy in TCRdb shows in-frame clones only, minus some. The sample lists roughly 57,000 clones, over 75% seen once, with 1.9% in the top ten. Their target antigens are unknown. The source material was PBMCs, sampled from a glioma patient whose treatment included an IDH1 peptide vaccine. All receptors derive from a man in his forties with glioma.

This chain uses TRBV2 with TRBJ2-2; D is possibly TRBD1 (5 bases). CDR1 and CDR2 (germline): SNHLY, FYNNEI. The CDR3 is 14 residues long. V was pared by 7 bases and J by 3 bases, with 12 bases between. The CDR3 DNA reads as TGTGCCAGCAAAAGCCGACAGTACACCGGGGAGCTGTTTTTT. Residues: CASKSRQYTGELFF.

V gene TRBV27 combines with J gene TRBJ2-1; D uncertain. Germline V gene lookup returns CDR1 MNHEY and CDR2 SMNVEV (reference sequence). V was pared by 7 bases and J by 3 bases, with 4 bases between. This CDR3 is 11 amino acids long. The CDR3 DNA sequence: TGTGCCAGCACTGGCTACAATGAGCAGTTCTTC. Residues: CASTGYNEQFF.

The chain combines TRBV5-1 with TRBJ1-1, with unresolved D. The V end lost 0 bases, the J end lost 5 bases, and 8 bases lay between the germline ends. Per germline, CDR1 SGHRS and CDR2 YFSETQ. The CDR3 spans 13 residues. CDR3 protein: CASSLGGLTEAFF. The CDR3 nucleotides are TGCGCCAGCAGCTTGGGAGGGTTGACTGAAGCTTTCTTT. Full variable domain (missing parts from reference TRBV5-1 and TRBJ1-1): KAGVTQTPRYLIKTRGQQVTLSCSPISGHRSVSWYQQTPGQGLQFLFEYFSETQRNKGNFPGRFSGRQFSNSRSEMNVSTLELGDSALYLCASSLGGLTEAFFGQGTRLTVV.